Included here is one T cell receptor (beta chain) sequence, with context. Measured with immunoSEQ multiplex PCR; TCRdb has only the in-frame clones, and not every one. Of around 440,000 clones detected, about 91% appear once; the ten largest clones hold roughly 13%. The record originates from a study of blood T cell repertoires in COVID-19. Followed over time, Seattle patients had been enrolled while infection was active. Germline assignment: CDR1 KGHDR and CDR2 SFDVKD. V was trimmed by 6 bases and J by 3 bases, leaving 2 bases between them. The CDR3 runs 11 residues. Sequencing was carried out using peripheral blood. The TCR originated in a woman aged 45-65 years with COVID-19, enrolled during active disease. The V gene is TRBV24-1, the J gene TRBJ1-3; D is unresolved. The CDR3 loop reads CATSLGNTIYF. DNA of the CDR3: TGTGCCACCAGTCTTGGAAACACCATATATTTT.